One and the same sample provided the 32 T cell receptor beta chains below, sequenced in a study of cytomegalovirus exposure and HLA in healthy donors. The PCR made use of 60 Vbeta and 13 Jbeta primers. Using immunoSEQ multiplex PCR, the repertoire was profiled, and TCRdb retains in-frame clones only, with some absent. The sample consists of 150,000 to 200,000 clones, roughly 74% of them appearing once. Sequences were obtained from PBMCs. The receptors come from a male donor in good health and CMV-seronegative.

This chain connects TRBV27 to TRBJ2-5, with a possible D match to TRBD1 (5 bases). Trimming shortened V by 5 bases and J by 4 bases, and 17 bases separated the two germline ends. From germline, CDR1 is MNHEY and CDR2 SMNVEV (reference sequence). The CDR3 has 15 residues. The CDR3 sequence: CASSPGFSIRETQYF. As DNA, the CDR3 is TGTGCCAGCAGTCCAGGGTTTTCTATTCGAGAGACCCAGTACTTC.

The rearrangement links TRBV30 to TRBJ2-5; 10 bases map to TRBD2. Germline V gene lookup returns CDR1 GTSNPN and CDR2 SVGIG (reference sequence). V dropped 0 bases and J dropped 6; count of bases not matched to a gene: 7. The CDR3 has 15 amino acids. Written as DNA, the CDR3 is TGTGCCTGGAGTGTAGGGCTAGCGGGAGCGAAGACCCAGTACTTC. Amino acid sequence: CAWSVGLAGAKTQYF.

The V gene is TRBV28, the J gene TRBJ2-2; D call uncertain. Per germline, CDR1 MDHEN and CDR2 SYDVKM. V lost 7 bases and J 5 bases, leaving 8 bases between the germline ends. The CDR3 consists of 12 residues. CDR3 sequence reads: CASKLLTGELFF. The CDR3 DNA follows: TGTGCCAGCAAACTCCTGACCGGGGAGCTGTTTTTT.

The chain links TRBV30 to TRBJ2-5, with 7 bases fitting TRBD2. The assigned J gene may be wrong: the sequence end matches TRBJ2-7 better. CDR3 size: 16 residues. CDR1 and CDR2 (germline): GTSNPN, SVGIG (reference sequence). The DNA of the CDR3 is TGTGCCTGGAGTGTACATTCGGGGGGTAGGTCCTACGAGCAGTACTTC. Translated: CAWSVHSGGRSYEQYF.

J is TRBJ1-2 and V is TRBV29-1; 7 positions match TRBD1. Trimming removed 4 bases from V and 8 bases from J; junction bases left unmatched: 13. This CDR3 spans 14 amino acids. Germline V gene data show CDR1 as SQVTM and CDR2 as ANQGSEA. CDR3 sequence: CSVVRQGRGSGYTF. DNA of the CDR3: TGCAGCGTTGTAAGACAGGGAAGAGGTAGCGGCTACACCTTC.

This clone is a singleton in its sample. Its ends do not fully match the called genes, so a read error is possible. The chain is built from TRBV7-9 and TRBJ2-7; D may be TRBD1 (6 bases). The CDR3 totals 13 residues. Germline CDR1 reads SEHNR; CDR2 reads FQNEAQ (reference sequence). CDR3 DNA: TGTGCCAGCAGCTTAGTTACTGGGGGCGAGGTTTGCTTC. Its translation: CASSLVTGGEVCF.

The gene calls are TRBV9 and TRBJ2-3; the D gene is possibly TRBD1 (5 bases). CDR1 and CDR2 from the germline V gene are SGDLS and YYNGEE. Trimming cost V 0 bases and J 2 bases, with 10 bases left between them. This CDR3 comprises 15 residues. The CDR3 here is CASSVVPRDTDTQYF. In DNA form, the CDR3 reads TGTGCCAGCAGCGTAGTCCCCAGGGACACAGATACGCAGTATTTT. Full variable domain (remainder filled in from reference TRBV9 and TRBJ2-3): DSGVTQTPKHLITATGQRVTLRCSPRSGDLSVYWYQQSLDQGLQFLIQYYNGEERAKGNILERFSAQQFPDLHSELNLSSLELGDSALYFCASSVVPRDTDTQYFGPGTRLTVL.

V usage is TRBV12-5 and J usage is TRBJ2-1, with 13 nucleotides matching TRBD2. CDR3 length equals 16 residues. Germline values: CDR1 LGHNT, CDR2 FRNRAP. The junction had 12 bases not matched to a gene; V was cut back by 9 bases and J by 7 bases. The CDR3 sequence is CASGGLAGLEENEQFF. The CDR3 DNA reads TGTGCTAGCGGGGGACTAGCGGGACTAGAGGAAAATGAGCAGTTCTTC.

The CDR3 nucleotides are TGTGCCAGCAGTGAAACGGGGTTGAGGGCCTACAATGAGCAGTTCTTC. It yields the protein CASSETGLRAYNEQFF. The V and J genes are TRBV2 and TRBJ2-1; D may be TRBD2 (5 bases). The CDR3 totals 16 residues. The V and J ends lost 2 bases and 2 bases respectively, with 13 bases between them. CDR1 and CDR2 (germline): SNHLY, FYNNEI.

The J gene is TRBJ1-2, the V gene TRBV27; 7 bases are shared with TRBD1. CDR3 length: 15 amino acids. Germline CDR1 and CDR2: MNHEY and SMNVEV (reference sequence). V was clipped by 5 bases and J by 7 bases; unmatched bases: 13. The CDR3 coding sequence is TGTGCCAGCAGTATTATTGGGACAGCCTTAATTGGCTACACCTTC. Its translation: CASSIIGTALIGYTF.

The rearrangement links TRBV29-1 to TRBJ2-3; D is uncertain. Trimming cost V 7 bases and J 9 bases, with 11 bases left between them. CDR1 is SQVTM and CDR2 is ANQGSEA in the germline V gene. The CDR3 spans 10 residues. Written as DNA, the CDR3 is TGCAGCGGCCTTGATGCGACGCAGTATTTT. Amino acids: CSGLDATQYF.

The chain carries TRBV27 and TRBJ2-7, with TRBD2 as a possible D gene (6 bases). This CDR3 spans 14 amino acids. V lost 5 bases, J lost 3 bases, and 14 bases lay in between. Germline values: CDR1 MNHEY, CDR2 SMNVEV (reference sequence). CDR3 DNA sequence: TGTGCCAGCAGTGACCTTGGAGGGATCTACGAGCAGTACTTC. Protein: CASSDLGGIYEQYF.

This clone showed up just a few times. This chain joins TRBV1 and TRBJ2-3; the tabulated D call, TRBD2, remains unverified against the DNA. TRBV1 is labeled a pseudogene. This CDR3 has 14 amino acids. The CDR3 DNA reads as TGCACCAGCAGCCAGGGGGGGGTTTCAGATACGCAGTATTTT. As protein: CTSSQGGVSDTQYF.

This clone is a singleton in its sample. The genes are TRBV5-1 and TRBJ2-7, with TRBD1 matching 7 bases. The CDR3 is 14 amino acids. Trimming at V came to 0 bases and at J to 6 bases, leaving 6 bases not matched to a gene. Germline lookup yields CDR1 SGHRS and CDR2 YFSETQ. Written as DNA, the CDR3 is TGCGCCAGCAGCTTGGAGGGGGCCTCAGGCGAGCAGTACTTC. Amino acid sequence: CASSLEGASGEQYF.

The chain employs TRBV5-5 and TRBJ2-1; D not resolved. Germline V lookup: CDR1 SGHKS, CDR2 YYEKEE (reference sequence). The length of the CDR3 is 14 residues. V gave up 1 base and J gave up 8 bases, with 13 bases separating them. The DNA for the CDR3 is TGTGCCAGCAGCTTGTTGACGGGTTTCCATGAGCAGTTCTTC. It codes for CASSLLTGFHEQFF.

J is TRBJ2-6 and V is TRBV27; TRBD2 matches 13 bases. CDR1 and CDR2 (germline): MNHEY, SMNVEV (reference sequence). V shed 4 bases, J shed 0 bases, and the junction held 3 bases outside the gene matches. The CDR3 loop spans 18 amino acids. The CDR3 DNA is TGTGCCAGCAGTTCGGGACTAGCGGGGATCTCTGGGGCCAACGTCCTGACTTTC. This translates into CASSSGLAGISGANVLTF.

The chain employs TRBV2 and TRBJ1-5; a possible D gene is TRBD1 (6 bases). The CDR3 is made up of 13 amino acids. Germline V lookup: CDR1 SNHLY, CDR2 FYNNEI. V dropped 5 bases and J dropped 2 bases, with 7 bases sitting between them. Written as DNA, the CDR3 is TGTGCCAGCAGTTACAGGGGCAATCAGCCCCAGCATTTT. Encoded protein: CASSYRGNQPQHF.

Details on this clone: The same CDR3 can be traced to other DNA sequences in this sample. The chain is built from TRBV7-6 and TRBJ2-5, with a weak D call TRBD1 (5 bases). Per the germline V gene, CDR1 is SGHVS and CDR2 is FNYEAQ. V was trimmed by 7 bases and J by 4 bases, leaving 16 bases between them. The CDR3 loop spans 14 amino acids. CDR3 DNA sequence: TGTGCCAGCACCCCAGGCCCAGGGTTAGAGACCCAGTACTTC. Translating it yields CASTPGPGLETQYF.

This chain links TRBV7-2 with TRBJ2-5, with D possibly matching TRBD2 (6 bases). Trimming took off 3 bases at V and 4 bases at J, with 18 bases between the two ends. Germline CDR1 reads SGHTA; CDR2 reads FQGNSA. The CDR3 length is 16 residues. This CDR3 reads CASSFQTGSVGETQYF. CDR3 DNA: TGTGCCAGCAGCTTCCAAACCGGGAGTGTGGGAGAGACCCAGTACTTC.

This chain connects TRBV18 to TRBJ2-5; unclear D gene. The CDR3 spans 13 residues. The V and J ends lost 2 bases and 5 bases respectively, with 9 bases between them. Germline V gives CDR1 KGHSH, CDR2 LQKENI. In DNA form, the CDR3 reads TGTGCCAGCTCACCAGCAGGTTCGGAGACCCAGTACTTC. Its protein is CASSPAGSETQYF.

CDR3 residues: CASSPPDRGGYGYTF. CDR3 DNA sequence: TGTGCCAGCTCACCCCCGGACAGGGGAGGCTATGGCTACACCTTC. This rearrangement joins TRBV18 to TRBJ1-2; 9 bases are a match to TRBD1. The CDR3 has 15 amino acids. Per the germline V gene, CDR1 is KGHSH and CDR2 is LQKENI. Trimming cost V 3 bases and J 4 bases; bases outside gene matches: 6.

This clone was seen a few times. The chain has TRBV19 and TRBJ2-3, with 9 bases fitting TRBD2. The CDR3 has 13 residues. J was trimmed by 4 bases and V by 11 bases; bases with no gene match: 7. Germline assignment: CDR1 LNHDA and CDR2 SQIVND (reference sequence). Written as DNA, the CDR3 is TGTGCCTCTAGGGTAGCGGGAGCAGATACGCAGTATTTT. Translation: CASRVAGADTQYF.

A word on this clone: The same CDR3 is also encoded by other DNA sequences in this sample. The CDR3 sequence is CASCPGQLCYEQYF. For the CDR3, the DNA is TGCGCCAGTTGTCCAGGACAACTGTGCTACGAGCAGTACTTC. This sequence joins TRBV5-1 and TRBJ2-7, with a tentative D call TRBD1 (5 bases). The germline CDR1 and CDR2 sequences are SGHRS and YFSETQ. This CDR3 has 14 amino acids. Deletions cut 8 bases from V and 3 bases from J, with 18 bases between.

This clone appeared once. V usage is TRBV7-9 and J usage is TRBJ2-7, with D possibly being TRBD1 (5 bases). This CDR3 comprises 13 residues. Germline-derived CDR1 and CDR2 are SEHNR and FQNEAQ (reference sequence). The ends were cut back, 1 base at V and 4 bases at J, with 8 bases in the middle. The CDR3 DNA sequence: TGTGCCAGCAGCTTAGTTGGGGCTTACGAGCAGTACTTC. Its protein is CASSLVGAYEQYF.

The genes are TRBV11-3 and TRBJ2-5; a possible D gene is TRBD1 (6 bases). Deletions cut 5 bases from V and 5 bases from J, with 9 bases between. Germline V gives CDR1 SGHNT, CDR2 YENEEA. The CDR3 is 12 amino acids. This CDR3 reads CASSPDRETQYF. CDR3 nucleotide sequence: TGTGCCAGCAGCCCAGACAGGGAGACCCAGTACTTC.

The chain carries TRBV6-1 and TRBJ2-2; TRBD1 might be the D (5 bases). There are 14 residues in the CDR3. V dropped 8 bases and J dropped 5 bases, with 15 bases sitting between them. Germline V gene data show CDR1 as MNHNS and CDR2 as SASEGT. DNA for the CDR3: TGTGCCAGCCACGGGCAGGGATGGACCGGGGAGCTGTTTTTT. Its translation is CASHGQGWTGELFF.

V is TRBV5-3 and J is TRBJ1-5, with 8 bases fitting TRBD1. TRBV5-3 is recorded as an ORF, its role being uncertain. The length of the CDR3 is 15 residues. V shed 5 bases and J 4 bases; nucleotides not matched to a gene: 8. The DNA for the CDR3 is TGTGCCAGAAGATCAGACAGGGGTCGGAATCAGCCCCAGCATTTT. This sequence encodes CARRSDRGRNQPQHF.

CDR3 region: CASHPSGARVYGYTF. The CDR3 nucleotides read TGTGCCTCTCATCCCTCAGGGGCTCGGGTCTATGGCTACACCTTC. The chain is built from TRBV28 and TRBJ1-2, with D tentatively TRBD1 (6 bases). Trimming shortened V by 11 bases and J by 4 bases, and 23 bases separated the two germline ends. The CDR3 has 15 residues. The germline V gene has CDR1 MDHEN and CDR2 SYDVKM.

The J gene is TRBJ1-1, the V gene TRBV19, with a weak D call TRBD1 (6 bases). Between the trimmed V and J ends, which lost 6 bases and 5 bases, there was a span of 16 bases. Germline V CDR1 and CDR2: LNHDA, SQIVND (reference sequence). The CDR3 sequence is 14 residues long. CDR3 loop: CASRGAGAVTEAFF. The CDR3 DNA follows: TGTGCCAGTAGGGGGGCGGGGGCGGTTACTGAAGCTTTCTTT.

Concerning this clone itself: Within the sample, other DNA sequences also encode this same CDR3. This chain uses TRBV4-2 with TRBJ2-7; the match to TRBD2 covers 11 bases. Germline V gives CDR1 LGHNA, CDR2 YNFKEQ. Trimming cost V 0 bases and J 0 bases; bases outside gene matches: 1. The CDR3 has 16 amino acids. DNA of the CDR3: TGTGCCAGCAGCCAAGATGGGACTAGCGGCTCCTACGAGCAGTACTTC. This codes for CASSQDGTSGSYEQYF.

The chain uses TRBV27 and TRBJ1-2; the match to TRBD1 covers 7 bases. V lost 5 bases to trimming and J lost 2 bases; unmatched junction nucleotides: 5. Germline-derived CDR1 and CDR2 are MNHEY and SMNVEV (reference sequence). The CDR3 is made up of 14 amino acids. DNA for the CDR3: TGTGCCAGCAGTGAGGGGGGACAGAACTATGGCTACACCTTC. Its protein is CASSEGGQNYGYTF.

The chain links TRBV28 to TRBJ2-1; TRBD1 agrees at 7 bases. In germline, CDR1 is MDHEN, CDR2 SYDVKM. V lost 7 bases, J lost 2 bases, and 2 bases stayed unmatched. This CDR3 is 13 amino acids long. As DNA, the CDR3 is TGTGCCAGCACAGGGGGACCCTACAATGAGCAGTTCTTC. It yields the protein CASTGGPYNEQFF.